The 24 T cell receptor beta chains given below trace back to one sample, sequenced in a study of early T cells in non-severe SARS-CoV-2 infection. TCRdb processed the 5' RACE reads anew with MiXCR; each CDR3 protein has one entry. Among 68,000 or so distinct CDR3 sequences listed, about a tenth were seen once. Sample: whole blood. The receptors originated from an adult who was a healthcare worker with PCR-confirmed SARS-CoV-2 infection or an uninfected control (not recorded which).

The chain joins TRBV2 to TRBJ1-6; D is undetermined. The CDR3 has 12 residues. Germline CDR1 SNHLY, CDR2 FYNNEI. Trimming pared 3 bases from V and 8 bases from J, leaving 5 bases between. The CDR3 loop reads CASSDGDSPLHF. CDR3 sequence (DNA): TGTGCCAGCAGTGACGGGGATTCACCCCTCCACTTT.

The chain employs TRBV20-1 and TRBJ1-6; D call uncertain. There are 13 residues in the CDR3. Per the germline V gene, CDR1 is DFQATT and CDR2 is SNEGSKA (reference sequence). The V and J ends lost 7 bases and 7 bases respectively, with 14 bases between them. In nucleotides, the CDR3 is TGCAGTGTTCCGAGGAGAGTCAATTCACCCCTCCACTTT. Translating it yields CSVPRRVNSPLHF.

This clonotype has just a few counts. J is TRBJ2-1 and V is TRBV2; perhaps TRBD1 as D (5 bases). With 4 bases removed from V and 8 bases from J, the gap between germline ends came to 18 bases. Germline lookup yields CDR1 SNHLY and CDR2 FYNNEI. The CDR3 length is 15 residues. DNA of the CDR3: TGTGCCAGCAGTGTTAAGGGGCACTATGCGGATGAGCAGTTCTTC. Amino acid sequence: CASSVKGHYADEQFF.

This clonotype showed up just a few times. This chain links TRBV15 with TRBJ2-2; TRBD1 agrees at 7 bases. The CDR3 has 16 amino acids. Per the germline V gene, CDR1 is LNHNV and CDR2 is YYDKDF (reference sequence). The junction had 15 bases not matched to a gene; V was cut back by 9 bases and J by 5 bases. The CDR3 here is CATRSRKQGQTGELFF. The CDR3 DNA follows: TGTGCCACTAGATCACGCAAACAGGGGCAAACCGGGGAGCTGTTTTTT.

This chain joins TRBV12-5 and TRBJ2-7; D unresolved. The length of the CDR3 is 10 residues. V gave up 10 bases and J gave up 3 bases, with 7 bases separating them. The germline V gene has CDR1 LGHNT and CDR2 FRNRAP. CDR3 loop: CATPNYEQYF. DNA for the CDR3: TGTGCTACCCCAAACTACGAGCAGTACTTC.

The chain carries TRBV28 and TRBJ2-7; D gene unclear. The CDR3 consists of 15 residues. Trimming pared 8 bases from V and 0 bases from J, leaving 17 bases between. Germline-derived CDR1 and CDR2 are MDHEN and SYDVKM. CDR3 residues: CASAIDSRLSYEQYF. The CDR3 region has the DNA TGTGCCAGCGCGATAGACTCCCGCCTCTCCTACGAGCAGTACTTC.

This clonotype showed up just a few times. The V call is TRBV2, the J call TRBJ1-1; a possible D gene is TRBD1 (5 bases). V was trimmed by 0 bases and J by 1 base, leaving 9 bases between them. The CDR3 has 15 residues. CDR1 is SNHLY and CDR2 is FYNNEI in the germline V gene. The CDR3 sequence is CASSEARGKNTEAFF. The CDR3 DNA reads as TGTGCCAGCAGTGAAGCGCGGGGCAAGAACACTGAAGCTTTCTTT.

This clonotype has more than one count but fewer than ten. This chain links TRBV27 with TRBJ2-1, with no clear D. The germline CDR1 and CDR2 sequences are MNHEY and SMNVEV (reference sequence). The V gene lost 3 bases and the J gene lost 1 base, with 10 bases spanning the gap. This CDR3 spans 15 amino acids. CDR3 in amino acids: CASSFLDPSYNEQFF. CDR3 DNA: TGTGCCAGCAGTTTTCTGGACCCATCCTACAATGAGCAGTTCTTC.

This clonotype was seen only a few times. The V call is TRBV12-3 or TRBV12-4, the J call TRBJ1-1; D is perhaps TRBD1 (5 bases). Between the trimmed V and J ends, which lost 3 bases and 1 base, there was a span of 15 bases. The CDR3 sequence is 16 residues long. The CDR3 here is CASSFRQGVGNTEAFF. CDR3 DNA: TGTGCCAGCAGTTTCCGGCAGGGAGTGGGGAACACTGAAGCTTTCTTT.

At least ten counts were recorded for this clonotype. The J gene is TRBJ2-7, the V gene TRBV29-1, with D unresolved. Trimming shortened V by 4 bases and J by 5 bases, and 12 bases separated the two germline ends. The CDR3 is 12 residues long. CDR1 and CDR2 from the germline V gene are SQVTM and ANQGSEA. The CDR3 loop is CSVAPRSHEQYF. CDR3 sequence (DNA): TGCAGCGTTGCCCCCAGGAGTCACGAGCAGTACTTC.

The rearrangement links TRBV6-2 or TRBV6-3 to TRBJ2-3, with D uncertain. The CDR3 is made up of 13 amino acids. The germline gives CDR1 MNHEY, CDR2 SVGEGT. V was shortened by 8 bases and J by 6 bases, with 15 bases between the two germline ends. CDR3 bases: TGTGCCAGCTCCTGGAAGGAGAAGGATACGCAGTATTTT. It is translated as CASSWKEKDTQYF.

At least ten counts were recorded for this clonotype. The chain uses TRBV27 and TRBJ1-5; D ambiguous. The V gene's germline CDR1 is MNHEY and CDR2 SMNVEV (reference sequence). Between the trimmed V and J ends, which lost 9 bases and 0 bases, there was a span of 18 bases. CDR3 length: 16 residues. This chain's CDR3 is CARSLNTPYSNQPQHF. CDR3 DNA: TGTGCCAGGTCACTAAATACACCTTATAGCAATCAGCCCCAGCATTTT.

At least ten counts were recorded for this clonotype. This chain connects TRBV10-3 to TRBJ2-7; no definite D call. V was trimmed by 0 bases and J by 5 bases, leaving 11 bases between them. In germline, CDR1 is ENHRY, CDR2 SYGVKD. The CDR3 extends over 14 amino acids. The CDR3 DNA is TGTGCCATCAGTGAGTCTACTCAAAGGGACGAGCAGTACTTC. Translated: CAISESTQRDEQYF.

There are many counts of this clonotype. The gene calls are TRBV3-1 and TRBJ2-7; D unresolved. The CDR3 sequence is 15 residues long. Trimming took 1 base from V and 2 from J, leaving 12 bases between them. The germline V gene encodes CDR1 LGHDT and CDR2 YNNKEL (reference sequence). DNA for the CDR3: TGTGCCAGCAGCCAAGTCGTGGTGCGGCCCTACGAGCAGTACTTC. It translates to CASSQVVVRPYEQYF.

About this clonotype itself: Since a much larger clone is just one base distant, this may be a read error. The V and J genes are TRBV5-1 and TRBJ1-1; 8 nucleotides align to TRBD1. Unmatched junction bases numbered 7, after V lost 4 bases and J lost 2 bases. The length of the CDR3 is 15 residues. The germline CDR1 and CDR2 sequences are SGHRS and YFSETQ. The CDR3 sequence is CASSPGTGSNTEAFF. DNA for the CDR3: TGCGCCAGCAGCCCGGGGACAGGCTCTAACACTGAAGCTTTCTTT. The whole variable domain, filled in from reference TRBV5-1 and TRBJ1-1, reads KAGVTQTPRYLIKTRGQQVTLSCSPISGHRSVSWYQQTPGQGLQFLFEYFSETQRNKGNFPGRFSGRQFSNSRSEMNVSTLELGDSALYLCASSPGTGSNTEAFFGQGTRLTVV.

The chain uses TRBV4-1 and TRBJ2-4, with 8 bases aligning to TRBD2. The CDR3 has 15 residues. The ends lost 8 bases at V and 1 base at J; junction bases unmatched: 7. The germline V gene encodes CDR1 MGHRA and CDR2 YSYEKL. The CDR3 region is CASGGTSGAKNIQYF. The CDR3 region has the DNA TGCGCCAGCGGAGGGACTAGTGGTGCCAAAAACATTCAGTACTTC.

CDR3 bases: TGTGCCAGCAGCGTAGAAGCCGCAGAGACCCAGTACTTC. Translated, it gives CASSVEAAETQYF. V and J are TRBV9 and TRBJ2-5; D not resolved. Germline V gene data show CDR1 as SGDLS and CDR2 as YYNGEE. The CDR3 length is 13 residues. The V end was cut by 0 bases, the J end by 4 bases, with 7 bases between.

The chain joins TRBV9 to TRBJ2-5, with 8 nucleotides matching TRBD2. The CDR3 is made up of 15 amino acids. V was clipped by 0 bases and J by 1 base; unmatched bases: 2. Germline V CDR1 and CDR2: SGDLS, YYNGEE. In nucleotides, the CDR3 is TGTGCCAGCAGCGTAGCAGCGGGAGCCCAAGAGACCCAGTACTTC. Protein product: CASSVAAGAQETQYF.

This clonotype came up a few times. V usage is TRBV7-2 and J usage is TRBJ2-1; D unresolved. This CDR3 comprises 12 residues. The V gene lost 8 bases and the J gene lost 4 bases, with 9 bases spanning the gap. Germline loops: CDR1 SGHTA, CDR2 FQGNSA. CDR3 coding DNA: TGTGCCAGCGGGCCCCGGTACAATGAGCAGTTCTTC. Protein product: CASGPRYNEQFF. Full variable domain (rest looked up from reference TRBV7-2 and TRBJ2-1): GAGVSQSPSNKVTEKGKDVELRCDPISGHTALYWYRQSLGQGLEFLIYFQGNSAPDKSGLPSDRFSAERTGGSVSTLTIQRTQQEDSAVYLCASGPRYNEQFFGPGTRLTVL.

J is TRBJ2-1 and V is TRBV28, with TRBD2 matching over 12 bases. Germline V gene sequence: CDR1 MDHEN, CDR2 SYDVKM. V shed 7 bases, J shed 0 bases, and the junction held 7 bases outside the gene matches. The length of the CDR3 is 17 residues. The CDR3 reads CASTLEGLAGSYNEQFF. The CDR3, as DNA: TGTGCCAGCACCCTGGAGGGACTAGCGGGCTCCTACAATGAGCAGTTCTTC.

This clonotype was seen a handful of times. The chain employs TRBV20-1 and TRBJ1-3; D unclear. Trimming stripped 3 bases from V and 4 bases from J, with 7 bases between. The CDR3 contains 12 residues. The V gene's germline CDR1 is DFQATT and CDR2 SNEGSKA (reference sequence). The CDR3 DNA is TGCAGTGCTAGGACGGTCGGAAACACCATATATTTT. This translates into CSARTVGNTIYF.

V is TRBV7-8 and J is TRBJ2-7; the D is unclear. Trimming stripped 6 bases from V and 3 bases from J, with 6 bases between. From germline, CDR1 is SGHVS and CDR2 FQNEAQ. The CDR3 totals 11 residues. This chain's CDR3 is CASSGDYEQYF. The CDR3 nucleotides read TGTGCCAGCAGTGGGGACTACGAGCAGTACTTC.

This clonotype was seen more than once but under ten times. The chain couples TRBV12-3 or TRBV12-4 to TRBJ1-6, with D maybe TRBD1 (5 bases). V was pared by 2 bases and J by 13 bases, with 12 bases between. There are 13 residues in the CDR3. CDR3: CASSLQTAGPLHF. The CDR3 nucleotides read TGTGCCAGCAGTTTACAGACAGCCGGGCCCCTCCACTTT.

This clonotype was found a few times. The chain joins TRBV25-1 to TRBJ1-1; D is unresolved. The germline V gene has CDR1 MGHDK and CDR2 SYGVNS. Trimming took 1 base from V and 6 from J, leaving 6 bases between them. The CDR3 consists of 12 residues. CDR3 in DNA: TGTGCCAGCAGTGAATTCGAGGCTGAAGCTTTCTTT. Residues: CASSEFEAEAFF.